This T cell receptor (beta chain) was found in a study of blood T cell repertoires in COVID-19. About the study: Sites in the United States, Italy and Spain provided acute and convalescent COVID-19 samples. PBMCs, B-cell-depleted T cells, or T cells provided the cDNA or gDNA that made up the material.

V shed 4 bases and J 2 bases; nucleotides not matched to a gene: 4. Germline V gene data show CDR1 as SGHTA and CDR2 as FQGNSA. The CDR3 runs to 15 residues. In the original analysis: Amplification of reference gene primers was used by the study to estimate nucleated cell counts. Only in-frame clones appear in the TCRdb table, and some are missing; sequencing was by immunoSEQ multiplex PCR. V and J calls and clone size follow that table, whereas D and trimming were derived from the DNA. This repertoire shows approximately 56,000 clones, about 91% found once; its top ten account for about 46%. The Seattle patients, enrolled during active infection, were followed longitudinally.

J is TRBJ1-4 and V is TRBV7-2, with 7 bases identical to TRBD1. The sequenced sample consisted of peripheral blood. This receptor was taken from a woman aged 55 to 70 with COVID-19, enrolled during active disease. In nucleotides, the CDR3 is TGTGCCAGCAGCTCCGGACAGGTGACTAATGAAAAACTGTTTTTT. Protein sequence: CASSSGQVTNEKLFF.